Sequencing of this TCR beta chain was carried out in a study of blood T cell repertoires in COVID-19 (dated by TCRdb to the early 2020s). Describing the broader study: Samples from collaborators originated in the United States, Italy and Spain and spanned both the acute and convalescent phases of COVID-19. The prospective study material was composed of cDNA or gDNA derived from T cells, B-cell-depleted T cells, or PBMCs. The dataset comprised deeply sampled blood TCRbeta repertoires from subjects exposed to, actively infected with, or recovered from COVID-19. The repertoires were released in a freely available public database meant as a resource for research on the immune response to SARS-CoV-2. Samples came from the ongoing ImmuneRACE study (first 160 participants) plus 1,254 subjects from 6 global collaborators. Sample metadata almost always included a de-identified subject ID, COVID-19 status, age in years and sex. Where available, HLA class I and class II types were obtained from metadata supplied by the sample provider rather than from assay-based typing. The research as a whole found: Clinical and demographic metadata were provided uncurated, with the amount varying by source and participant.

A remark on this clone: Its antigen is unknown. No quality values exist for individual bases; no much larger clone is one base distant.

TCRbeta CDR3 regions were amplified from genomic DNA using the immunoSEQ Assay, a bias-controlled multiplex PCR. On the study's bioinformatics: The number of nucleated cells in each sample was estimated by amplification of reference gene primers within the assay. Sequence reads were collapsed and filtered to measure the absolute abundance of every unique TCRbeta CDR3 rearrangement. Productive Simpson clonality was computed per sample as the square root of Simpson's diversity index over productive rearrangements. This immuneACCESS table, as held by TCRdb, lists in-frame sequences with V and J called but not all clones. Of the missing ones, under half trace to an unresolved V gene in checked studies; the others have no known cause. That table supplies the V and J calls and clone size; D and trimming were determined from the DNA. Recorded for this sample are some 180,000 clones; around 83% of them occurred a single time. 6.5% to 10% of the sample is in the top ten clones.

Whole blood was collected in K2EDTA tubes by collaborating institutions according to the institutions' own protocols. For TCRbeta analysis, collaborators shipped samples in one of three forms: frozen whole blood, isolated PBMCs, or DNA extracted from either of those sample types. The CDR3 runs 15 residues from the cysteine to the phenylalanine. The kept DNA is CDR3 alone, 45 bases in frame from the first base. The trim is 5 bases for V and 2 bases for J, with a gap of 15 bases between the germline ends. Taken from the germline V gene, the CDR1 and CDR2 loops are MNHEY and SVGAGI. The chain employs TRBV6-5 and TRBJ1-2, with TRBD1 perhaps the D gene, on 5 matching bases. The source is a woman aged 60-70 years with acute or convalescent COVID-19. Specimen: peripheral blood. At the DNA level, the sequence is TGTGCCAGCAGTACGCCTGAAGGGGCGAACTATGGCTACACCTTC. This is translated as CASSTPEGANYGYTF.